These 8 T cell receptor beta chains were all obtained from the same sample, sequenced in a study of patients and donors after allogeneic stem cell transplantation. TCRdb reprocessed the RT-PCR reads with MiXCR, giving one entry per CDR3 protein. Of some 960,000 distinct CDR3 sequences listed, over 15% are singletons. Sample: blood, either unsorted or a sorted T cell fraction (not recorded which). These TCRs come from a human donor who was either an allogeneic HSCT recipient or a stem cell or donor lymphocyte infusion donor (not recorded which). It is not recorded whose cells these are; they may come from a transplant donor.

This clonotype showed up just a few times. The chain combines TRBV5-6 with TRBJ2-2, with 10 positions matching TRBD2. V lost 1 base to trimming and J lost 5 bases; unmatched junction nucleotides: 5. Germline V CDR1 and CDR2: SGHDT, YYEEEE. CDR3 length: 16 residues. In nucleotides, the CDR3 is TGTGCCAGCAGCTTGTCACTAGCGGGGACAACCGGGGAGCTGTTTTTT. Its translation: CASSLSLAGTTGELFF.

V is TRBV4-3 and J is TRBJ2-3; D possibly uses TRBD1 or TRBD2 (6 bases each). Between the trimmed V and J ends, which lost 1 base and 5 bases, there was a span of 22 bases. This CDR3 spans 18 amino acids. Germline loops: CDR1 LGHNA, CDR2 YSLEER. The CDR3: CASSQGEWGALVRDTQYF. CDR3 bases: TGCGCCAGCAGCCAAGGGGAGTGGGGGGCCCTGGTTAGAGATACGCAGTATTTT.

The gene calls are TRBV19 and TRBJ2-5; D uncertain. V was pared by 6 bases and J by 0 bases, with 11 bases between. The CDR3 has 14 residues. Germline V CDR1 and CDR2: LNHDA, SQIVND (reference sequence). CDR3 loop: CASSPRPNQETQYF. The CDR3 nucleotides are TGTGCCAGTAGCCCACGGCCCAACCAAGAGACCCAGTACTTC. The whole variable domain, filled in from reference TRBV19 and TRBJ2-5, reads DGGITQSPKYLFRKEGQNVTLSCEQNLNHDAMYWYRQDPGQGLRLIYYSQIVNDFQKGDIAEGYSVSREKKESFPLTVTSAQKNPTAFYLCASSPRPNQETQYFGPGTRLLVL.

This clonotype has only a few counts. J is TRBJ2-6 and V is TRBV12-3 or TRBV12-4; possible D gene TRBD1, 5 bases. The CDR3 spans 16 residues. The V and J ends lost 4 bases and 1 base respectively, with 11 bases between them. The CDR3 nucleotides are TGTGCCAGCAGTTCTCAGACAGCTTCTGGGGCCAACGTCCTGACTTTC. This sequence encodes CASSSQTASGANVLTF.

The V and J genes are TRBV20-1 and TRBJ1-2; D might be TRBD1 (5 bases). The CDR3 has 13 residues. From germline, CDR1 is DFQATT and CDR2 SNEGSKA (reference sequence). The ends were cut back, 6 bases at V and 2 bases at J, with 13 bases in the middle. CDR3 loop: CSAEGISNYGYTF. In nucleotides, the CDR3 is TGCAGTGCCGAGGGGATTTCGAACTATGGCTACACCTTC.

This clonotype was counted only a few times. CDR3 nucleotide sequence: TGCGCCAGCAGCCAAGGTGTAGAAGGAATATGGGCCCAGTACTTC. Translation gives CASSQGVEGIWAQYF. The chain links TRBV4-3 to TRBJ2-5; no firm D call. The CDR3 sequence is 15 residues long. The germline gives CDR1 LGHNA, CDR2 YSLEER. V lost 1 base, J lost 9 bases, and 18 bases lay in between.

This clonotype has a handful of counts. The chain has TRBV5-1 and TRBJ2-6, with D hard to call. Per the germline V gene, CDR1 is SGHRS and CDR2 is YFSETQ. The V gene lost 1 base and the J gene lost 0 bases, with 11 bases spanning the gap. The CDR3 loop spans 17 amino acids. CDR3: CASSLSEMSSGANVLTF. In DNA, the CDR3 is TGCGCCAGCAGCTTGTCGGAAATGAGCTCTGGGGCCAACGTCCTGACTTTC.

This clonotype turned up a few times. The chain employs TRBV11-3 and TRBJ2-1; 10 bases agree with TRBD2. CDR1 and CDR2 (germline): SGHNT, YENEEA. J lost 8 bases, V lost 1 base, and 8 bases had no gene match. This CDR3 region has 16 residues. The CDR3 DNA sequence: TGTGCCAGCAGCTTAGTCCTAGCGGGGGCTGAAGATGAGCAGTTCTTC. As protein: CASSLVLAGAEDEQFF.